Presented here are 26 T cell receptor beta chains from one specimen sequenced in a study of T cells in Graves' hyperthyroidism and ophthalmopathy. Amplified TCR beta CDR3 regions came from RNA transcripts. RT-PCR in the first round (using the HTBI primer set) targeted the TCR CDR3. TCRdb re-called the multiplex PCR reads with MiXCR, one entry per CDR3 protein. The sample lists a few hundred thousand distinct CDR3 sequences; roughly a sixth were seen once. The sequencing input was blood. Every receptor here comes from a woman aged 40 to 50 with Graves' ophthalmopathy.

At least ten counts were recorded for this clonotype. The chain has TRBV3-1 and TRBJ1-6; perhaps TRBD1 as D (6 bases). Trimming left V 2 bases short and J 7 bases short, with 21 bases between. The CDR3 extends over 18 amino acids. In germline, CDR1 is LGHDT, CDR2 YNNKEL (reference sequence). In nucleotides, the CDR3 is TGTGCCAGCAGCCAAAGGTTCCGGGACAAGGAGGGGAATTCACCCCTCCACTTT. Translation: CASSQRFRDKEGNSPLHF.

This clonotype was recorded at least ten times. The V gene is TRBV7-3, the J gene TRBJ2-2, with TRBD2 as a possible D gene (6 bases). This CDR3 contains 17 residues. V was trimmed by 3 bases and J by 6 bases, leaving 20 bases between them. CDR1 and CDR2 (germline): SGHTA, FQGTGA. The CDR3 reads CASSFEPRGPGAGELFF. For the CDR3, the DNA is TGTGCCAGCAGCTTCGAGCCGCGGGGCCCGGGGGCCGGGGAGCTGTTTTTT.

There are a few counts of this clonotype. The CDR3 DNA is TGCAGTGCTAGACCCTTGGATGAGCAGTTCTTC. The encoded protein is CSARPLDEQFF. The J gene is TRBJ2-1, the V gene TRBV20-1; D call uncertain. The V gene lost 2 bases and the J gene lost 8 bases, with 7 bases spanning the gap. The CDR3 totals 11 residues. Germline CDR1 is DFQATT and CDR2 is SNEGSKA (reference sequence).

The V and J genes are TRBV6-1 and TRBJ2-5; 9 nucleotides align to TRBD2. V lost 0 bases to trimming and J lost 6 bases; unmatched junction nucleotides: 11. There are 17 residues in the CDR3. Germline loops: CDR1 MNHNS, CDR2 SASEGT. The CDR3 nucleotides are TGTGCCAGCAGTGAAGCGCAAGTAGCGGGGGAGGGGAAGACCCAGTACTTC. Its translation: CASSEAQVAGEGKTQYF.

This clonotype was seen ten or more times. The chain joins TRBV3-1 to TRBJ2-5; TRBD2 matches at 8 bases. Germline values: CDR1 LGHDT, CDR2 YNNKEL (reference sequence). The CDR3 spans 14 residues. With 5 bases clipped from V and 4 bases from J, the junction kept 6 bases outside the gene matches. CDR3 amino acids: CASSMAGTRETQYF. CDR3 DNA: TGTGCCAGCAGCATGGCCGGGACTAGAGAGACCCAGTACTTC.

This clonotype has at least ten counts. The CDR3 sequence: CSARRGRDNEQFF. In DNA form, the CDR3 reads TGCAGTGCTAGGAGGGGGAGGGACAATGAGCAGTTCTTC. The V gene is TRBV20-1, the J gene TRBJ2-1; possibly TRBD2 for D (7 bases). The CDR3 runs to 13 residues. The germline V gene encodes CDR1 DFQATT and CDR2 SNEGSKA (reference sequence). The ends were cut back, 3 bases at V and 5 bases at J, with 11 bases in the middle.

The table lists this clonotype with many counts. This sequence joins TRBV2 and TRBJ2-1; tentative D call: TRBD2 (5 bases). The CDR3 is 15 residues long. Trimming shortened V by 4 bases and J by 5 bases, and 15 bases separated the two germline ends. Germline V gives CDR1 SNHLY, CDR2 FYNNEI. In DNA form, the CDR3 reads TGTGCCAGCAGTGGTGCGGGCAGTTATAACAATGAGCAGTTCTTC. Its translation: CASSGAGSYNNEQFF. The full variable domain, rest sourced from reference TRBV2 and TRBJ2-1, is EPEVTQTPSHQVTQMGQEVILRCVPISNHLYFYWYRQILGQKVEFLVSFYNNEISEKSEIFDDQFSVERPDGSNFTLKIRSTKLEDSAMYFCASSGAGSYNNEQFFGPGTRLTVL.

CDR3 sequence: CASSFPGGTAGYEQYF. The CDR3 DNA sequence: TGTGCCAGCTCCTTTCCCGGGGGGACAGCGGGGTACGAGCAGTACTTC. The rearrangement uses TRBV18 and TRBJ2-7; D possibly uses TRBD1 or TRBD2 (7 bases each). Trimming removed 6 bases at V and 4 bases at J, with 22 bases between. Germline loops: CDR1 KGHSH, CDR2 LQKENI. This CDR3 is built from 16 residues.

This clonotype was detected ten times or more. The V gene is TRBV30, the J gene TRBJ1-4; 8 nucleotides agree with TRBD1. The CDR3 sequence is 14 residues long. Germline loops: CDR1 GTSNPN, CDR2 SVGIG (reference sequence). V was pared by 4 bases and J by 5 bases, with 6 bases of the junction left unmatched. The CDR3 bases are TGTGCCTGGATCGCGGACAGGGTCAATGAAAAACTGTTTTTT. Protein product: CAWIADRVNEKLFF.

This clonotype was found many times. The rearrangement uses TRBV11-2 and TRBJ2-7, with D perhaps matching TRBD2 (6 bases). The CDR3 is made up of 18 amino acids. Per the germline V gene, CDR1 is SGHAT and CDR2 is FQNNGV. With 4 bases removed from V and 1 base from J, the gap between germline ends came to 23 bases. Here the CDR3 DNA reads TGTGCCAGCAGCTCTCGCCTCGGAATAATTAGCGGATCCTACGAGCAGTACTTC. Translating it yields CASSSRLGIISGSYEQYF.

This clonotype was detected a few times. CDR3 region: CASSLGLTAGLGETQYF. The DNA of the CDR3 is TGTGCCAGCAGCTTGGGCCTGACAGCAGGATTGGGCGAGACCCAGTACTTC. J is TRBJ2-5 and V is TRBV7-9; D may be TRBD1 (5 bases). Germline CDR1 and CDR2: SEHNR and FQNEAQ (reference sequence). This CDR3 contains 17 residues. The V and J ends lost 3 bases and 5 bases respectively, with 22 bases between them.

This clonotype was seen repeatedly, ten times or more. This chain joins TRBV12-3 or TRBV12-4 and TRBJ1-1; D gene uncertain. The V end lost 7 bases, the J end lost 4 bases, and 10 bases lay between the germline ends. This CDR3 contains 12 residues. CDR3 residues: CASIKEGTEAFF. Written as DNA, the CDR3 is TGTGCCAGCATAAAAGAGGGCACTGAAGCTTTCTTT.

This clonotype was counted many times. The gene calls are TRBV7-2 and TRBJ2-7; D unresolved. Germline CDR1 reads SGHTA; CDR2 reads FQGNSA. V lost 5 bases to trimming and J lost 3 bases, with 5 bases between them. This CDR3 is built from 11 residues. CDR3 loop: CASSAHYEQYF. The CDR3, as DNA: TGTGCCAGCAGCGCCCACTACGAGCAGTACTTC.

CDR3 in DNA: TGCGCCAGCAGCCAAGATCTAACTAGCGGGAGCTCGGGCGAGACCCAGTACTTC. The encoded protein is CASSQDLTSGSSGETQYF. The V and J genes are TRBV4-1 and TRBJ2-5; 11 bases map to TRBD2. J gave up 5 bases and V 0 bases, and 11 bases lay outside the gene matches. The germline CDR1 and CDR2 sequences are MGHRA and YSYEKL. The CDR3 totals 18 residues.

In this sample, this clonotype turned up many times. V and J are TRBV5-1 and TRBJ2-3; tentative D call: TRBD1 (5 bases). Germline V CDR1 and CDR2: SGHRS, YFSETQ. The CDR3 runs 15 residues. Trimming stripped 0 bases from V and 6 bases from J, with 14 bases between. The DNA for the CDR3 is TGCGCCAGCAGCTTGGAAGACAGTAGCTGGGATACGCAGTATTTT. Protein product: CASSLEDSSWDTQYF.

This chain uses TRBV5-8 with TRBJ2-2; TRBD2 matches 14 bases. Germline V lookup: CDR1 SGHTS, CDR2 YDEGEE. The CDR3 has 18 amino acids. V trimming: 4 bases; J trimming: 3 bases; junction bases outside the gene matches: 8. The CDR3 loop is CASSPGLAGGSYTGELFF. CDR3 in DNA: TGTGCCAGCAGCCCCGGACTAGCGGGGGGCTCCTACACCGGGGAGCTGTTTTTT.

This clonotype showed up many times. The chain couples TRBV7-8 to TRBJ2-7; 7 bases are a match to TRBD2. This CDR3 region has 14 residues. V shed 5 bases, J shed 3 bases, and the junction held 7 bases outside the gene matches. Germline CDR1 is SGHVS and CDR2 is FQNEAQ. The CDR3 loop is CASSLLTSSYEQYF. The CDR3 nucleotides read TGTGCCAGCAGCCTACTGACTAGCAGCTACGAGCAGTACTTC.

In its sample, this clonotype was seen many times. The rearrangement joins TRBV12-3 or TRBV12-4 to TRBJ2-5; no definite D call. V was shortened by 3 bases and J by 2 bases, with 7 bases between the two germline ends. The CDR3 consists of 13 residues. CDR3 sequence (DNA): TGTGCCAGCAGTTTTCCAGATCAAGAGACCCAGTACTTC. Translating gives CASSFPDQETQYF.

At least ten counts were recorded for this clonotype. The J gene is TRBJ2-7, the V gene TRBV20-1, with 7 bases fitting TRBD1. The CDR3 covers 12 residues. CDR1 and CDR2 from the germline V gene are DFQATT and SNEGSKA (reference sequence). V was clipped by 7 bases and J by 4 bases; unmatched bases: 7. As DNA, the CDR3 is TGCAGTGGGGGACAGAGGTTGTACGAGCAGTACTTC. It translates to CSGGQRLYEQYF.

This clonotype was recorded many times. The CDR3 reads CASSLGGQGGSPLHF. DNA for the CDR3: TGCGCCAGCAGCTTGGGAGGACAGGGGGGTTCACCCCTCCACTTT. V usage is TRBV5-1 and J usage is TRBJ1-6; 10 bases match TRBD1. Germline CDR1 and CDR2: SGHRS and YFSETQ. The length of the CDR3 is 15 residues. The V gene end was trimmed by 0 bases and the J gene end by 9 bases; junction bases not matched to a gene: 3.

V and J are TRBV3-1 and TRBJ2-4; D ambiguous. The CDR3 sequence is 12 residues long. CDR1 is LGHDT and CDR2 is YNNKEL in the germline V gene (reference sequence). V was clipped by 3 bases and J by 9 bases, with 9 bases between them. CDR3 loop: CASSHGWGIQYF. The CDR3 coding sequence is TGTGCCAGCAGCCATGGTTGGGGCATTCAGTACTTC.

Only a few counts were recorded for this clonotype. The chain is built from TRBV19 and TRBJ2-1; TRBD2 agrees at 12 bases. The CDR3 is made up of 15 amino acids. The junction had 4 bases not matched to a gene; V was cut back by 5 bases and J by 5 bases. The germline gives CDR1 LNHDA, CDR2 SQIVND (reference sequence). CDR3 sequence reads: CASSSASGGDNEQFF. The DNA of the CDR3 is TGTGCCAGTAGTTCGGCTAGCGGGGGGGACAATGAGCAGTTCTTC.

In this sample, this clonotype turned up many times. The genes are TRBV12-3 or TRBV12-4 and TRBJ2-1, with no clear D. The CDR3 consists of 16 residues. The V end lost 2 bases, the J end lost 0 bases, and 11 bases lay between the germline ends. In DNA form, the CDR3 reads TGTGCCAGCAGTTTATTGGGCAGAAGCTCCTACAATGAGCAGTTCTTC. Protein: CASSLLGRSSYNEQFF.

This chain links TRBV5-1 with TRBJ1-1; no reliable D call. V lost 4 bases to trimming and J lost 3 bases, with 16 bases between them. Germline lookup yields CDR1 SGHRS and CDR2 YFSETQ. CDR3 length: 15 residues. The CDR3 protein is CASSIEDLGYTEAFF. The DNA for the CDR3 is TGCGCCAGCAGCATCGAGGATCTGGGATACACTGAAGCTTTCTTT.

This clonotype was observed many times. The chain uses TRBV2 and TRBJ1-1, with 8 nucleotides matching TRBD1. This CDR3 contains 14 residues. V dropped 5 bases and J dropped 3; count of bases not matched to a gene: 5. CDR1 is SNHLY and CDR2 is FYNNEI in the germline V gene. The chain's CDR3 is CASSHRGIYTEAFF. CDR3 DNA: TGTGCCAGCAGTCACAGGGGGATCTACACTGAAGCTTTCTTT.

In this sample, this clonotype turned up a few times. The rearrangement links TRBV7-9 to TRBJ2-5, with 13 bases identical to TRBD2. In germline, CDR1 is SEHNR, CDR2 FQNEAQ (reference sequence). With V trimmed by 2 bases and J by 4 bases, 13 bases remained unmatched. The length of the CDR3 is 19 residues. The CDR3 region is CASSLHAWTSGSLGETQYF. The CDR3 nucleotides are TGTGCCAGCAGCTTACATGCGTGGACTAGCGGGAGCTTGGGAGAGACCCAGTACTTC.